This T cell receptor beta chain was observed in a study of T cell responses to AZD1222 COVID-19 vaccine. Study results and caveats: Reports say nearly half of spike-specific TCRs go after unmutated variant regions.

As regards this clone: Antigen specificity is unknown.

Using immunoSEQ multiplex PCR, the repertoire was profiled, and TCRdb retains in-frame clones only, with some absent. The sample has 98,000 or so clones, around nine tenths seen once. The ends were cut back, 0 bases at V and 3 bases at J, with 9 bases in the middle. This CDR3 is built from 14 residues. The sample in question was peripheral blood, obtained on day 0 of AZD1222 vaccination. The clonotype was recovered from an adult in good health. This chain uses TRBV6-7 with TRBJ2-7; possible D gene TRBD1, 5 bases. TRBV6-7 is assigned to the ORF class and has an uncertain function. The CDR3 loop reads CASSYSTRVYEQYF. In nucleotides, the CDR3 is TGTGCCAGCAGTTACTCGACCAGGGTCTACGAGCAGTACTTC.